This entry lists 20 T cell receptor beta chains sequenced from one sample in a study of tumor-infiltrating lymphocytes in primary liver carcinoma. Researchers generated TCR beta cDNA from approximately 450 ng of total RNA, relying on a constant-region primer. Employing slightly modified ARM-PCR, three nested multiplex PCR rounds were run, and these gave rise to the TCR beta libraries. Researchers ran the first two PCR rounds for 9 to 10 cycles each with TRBV1-TRBV30 forward primers and a C-beta reverse primer. TCRdb processed the multiplex PCR reads anew with MiXCR; each CDR3 protein has one entry. Found here are 50,000 or so distinct CDR3 sequences, approximately 80% of them singletons; the top ten hold around 22%. It was from roughly 20-30 mg of unsorted bulk tissue that RNA and DNA were co-extracted. Source material: liver tumor tissue from sampling region 5. Stated subset: tumor region T5, tumor centre. All receptors come from a man aged 35-49 years with primary liver carcinoma and hepatitis B virus infection.

Within the sample, this clonotype is medium-sized (0.01 to 0.1%). The chain has TRBV12-3 or TRBV12-4 and TRBJ2-3; no firm D call. The V end was cut by 10 bases, the J end by 0 bases, with 5 bases between. The CDR3 consists of 11 residues. CDR3 amino acids: CAIRSTDTQYF. CDR3 DNA: TGTGCCATTCGGAGCACAGATACGCAGTATTTT.

This clonotype was counted ten times or more. This chain links TRBV5-4 with TRBJ2-1; 13 bases match TRBD2. The ends lost 4 bases at V and 3 bases at J; junction bases unmatched: 7. The germline V gene has CDR1 SGHNT and CDR2 YYREEE (reference sequence). The CDR3 length is 17 residues. This CDR3 is CASSLATSGRLYNEQFF. The CDR3, as DNA: TGTGCCAGCAGCCTCGCGACTAGCGGGAGGCTCTACAATGAGCAGTTCTTC.

With regard to this clonotype: The germline gene is not matched at one end of the junction; a read error may be the cause. This chain links TRBV6-5 with TRBJ2-5, with TRBD1 matching over 7 bases. This CDR3 is 15 amino acids long. Germline V lookup: CDR1 MNHEY, CDR2 SVGAGI. CDR3 in DNA: TGTGCCAGCAGTTACTCAGGACAGGCGGTGGAGACTCAGTATTTC. Protein sequence: CASSYSGQAVETQYF.

The chain links TRBV30 to TRBJ2-1; 9 bases fit TRBD2. J gave up 10 bases and V 1 base, and 14 bases lay outside the gene matches. From germline, CDR1 is GTSNPN and CDR2 SVGIG (reference sequence). CDR3 length: 16 residues. The CDR3 spells CAWSAGLAGVVGEQFF. The DNA of the CDR3 is TGTGCCTGGAGTGCGGGACTAGCAGGAGTGGTAGGGGAGCAGTTCTTC.

The CDR3 DNA sequence: TGTGCCAGCTGCCCAACGTCCGGGCTTGGGGACGAGCAGTACTTC. This encodes CASCPTSGLGDEQYF. This sequence joins TRBV7-9 and TRBJ2-7; D remains unclear. V was shortened by 8 bases and J by 5 bases, with 22 bases between the two germline ends. The CDR3 length is 15 residues. CDR1 and CDR2 (germline): SEHNR, FQNEAQ (reference sequence).

In regard to this clonotype: A junction end diverges from the germline sequence, so it may reflect a read error. The chain is built from TRBV11-2 and TRBJ2-7; D perhaps matches TRBD1 (5 bases). CDR1 is SGHAT and CDR2 is FQNNGV in the germline V gene. This CDR3 comprises 14 residues. The chain's CDR3 is CAGSSYRNSYERYF. DNA for the CDR3: TGTGCCGGCAGCTCATACAGGAACTCCTACGAGCGGTACTTC.

This clonotype was seen once. A junction end diverges from the germline sequence, so it may reflect a read error. The chain carries TRBV4-3 and TRBJ2-3; D may match TRBD1 or TRBD2 (6 bases each). The CDR3 loop spans 13 amino acids. The germline CDR1 and CDR2 sequences are LGHNA and YSLEER. The CDR3 is CARSQEEGGTLYF. CDR3 nucleotide sequence: TGCGCCAGAAGCCAAGAGGAGGGGGGTACGCTGTATTTT.

As to this clonotype: A read error may produce the germline difference seen at one junction end. The chain's CDR3 is CNSSLWSGELFF. For the CDR3, the DNA is TGTAACAGCAGCTTATGGTCCGGGGAACTGTTTTTT. The rearrangement links TRBV11-3 to TRBJ2-2, with D perhaps matching TRBD2 (5 bases). This CDR3 spans 12 amino acids. Germline loops: CDR1 SGHNT, CDR2 YENEEA.

A word on this clonotype: Sequence at one end of the junction differs from germline and may be a read error. The rearrangement uses TRBV11-3 and TRBJ2-3; D tentatively reads TRBD1 or TRBD2 (6 bases each). Germline CDR1 SGHNT, CDR2 YENEEA. The CDR3 loop spans 15 amino acids. CDR3 sequence reads: CASRHGGGGTDMQYF. CDR3 nucleotides: TGTGCCAGCAGACACGGAGGGGGAGGCACAGATATGCAGTATTTT. Filled out from reference TRBV11-3 and TRBJ2-3, the complete variable domain reads EAGVVQSPRYKIIEKKQPVAFWCNPISGHNTLYWYLQNLGQGPELLIRYENEEAVDDSQLPKDRFSAERLKGVDSTLKIQPAELGDSAVYLCASRHGGGGTDMQYFGPGTRLTVL.

Worth noting for this clonotype: Germline is not matched at one junction end, which may reflect a read error. The CDR3 sequence: CASSFGTGYYEEYF. In nucleotides, the CDR3 is TGTGCCAGCAGCTTCGGGACAGGATACTACGAGGAGTACTTC. The V call is TRBV5-6, the J call TRBJ2-7, with 8 bases that match TRBD1. The germline V gene has CDR1 SGHDT and CDR2 YYEEEE. The CDR3 consists of 14 residues.

Comment on this clonotype: A read error may produce the germline difference seen at one junction end. The gene calls are TRBV6-4 and TRBJ2-1; TRBD2 matches at 9 bases. The CDR3 is 14 residues long. Germline V gene lookup returns CDR1 MRHNA and CDR2 SNTAGT. CDR3 bases: TGTGCCAGCTGTGAAGGGACTAGCAATAATGAGCAGTTCTTC. Translation gives CASCEGTSNNEQFF.

To note about this clonotype: At one of its ends the junction is not consistent with the germline gene, which may arise from a read error. V gene TRBV25-1 combines with J gene TRBJ1-6; the D is unclear. CDR3 length: 13 residues. The V gene's germline CDR1 is MGHDK and CDR2 SYGVNS. The CDR3 loop is CASGEFFSTPLHF. DNA of the CDR3: TGTGCCAGCGGTGAATTCTTTAGTACACCCCTCCACTTT. Variable domain in full (rest from reference TRBV25-1 and TRBJ1-6): EADIYQTPRYLVIGTGKKITLECSQTMGHDKMYWYQQDPGMELHLIHYSYGVNSTEKGDLSSESTVSRIRTEHFPLTLESARPSHTSQYLCASGEFFSTPLHFGNGTRLTVT.

Concerning this clonotype: One end of the junction is discordant with germline, which a read error may explain. J is TRBJ2-5 and V is TRBV4-3; 11 bases are shared with TRBD2. Germline V lookup: CDR1 LGHNA, CDR2 YSLEER. This CDR3 has 17 residues. Here the CDR3 DNA reads TGCGCCAGCAGTCAAGCGGCTAGCGGGAGGACTGGTGAGGCCCAGTATTTC. As protein: CASSQAASGRTGEAQYF.

Remarks on this clonotype: Relative to the germline gene, one junction end is altered; a read error may explain this. The chain joins TRBV10-1 to TRBJ2-2; 8 bases are shared with TRBD2. Per germline, CDR1 WNHNN and CDR2 SYGVQD (reference sequence). The CDR3 covers 14 residues. The CDR3 DNA reads as TGCGCCACTAGGGTTAGCGGGATCGTCGGGAAGCTGTTTTTT. It is translated as CATRVSGIVGKLFF.

The chain recombines TRBV5-1 with TRBJ2-7; 9 nucleotides line up with TRBD2. Looked up from germline, CDR1 is SGHRS and CDR2 is YFSETQ. V shed 0 bases and J 6 bases; nucleotides not matched to a gene: 16. The CDR3 contains 18 residues. DNA of the CDR3: TGCGCCAGCAGCTTGGATCCTGGTAGCGGGAGATTCCTTCCCGAGCAGTACTTC. It is translated as CASSLDPGSGRFLPEQYF. The whole variable domain, filled in from reference TRBV5-1 and TRBJ2-7, reads KAGVTQTPRYLIKTRGQQVTLSCSPISGHRSVSWYQQTPGQGLQFLFEYFSETQRNKGNFPGRFSGRQFSNSRSEMNVSTLELGDSALYLCASSLDPGSGRFLPEQYFGPGTRLTVT.

This clonotype was counted at least ten times. This chain connects TRBV10-3 to TRBJ1-5; 8 nucleotides line up with TRBD1. The V gene's germline CDR1 is ENHRY and CDR2 SYGVKD. The CDR3 covers 15 residues. The trim removed 6 bases at V and 8 bases at J, leaving 12 bases unmatched. CDR3 amino acids: CAISRGQGAREPQHF. CDR3 nucleotides: TGTGCCATCAGCCGCGGACAGGGAGCAAGGGAGCCCCAGCATTTT.

The chain couples TRBV11-1 to TRBJ2-4; 13 bases map to TRBD2. The ends lost 11 bases at V and 3 bases at J; junction bases unmatched: 13. This CDR3 is 17 amino acids long. Germline V gene sequence: CDR1 SGHAT, CDR2 FQDESV (reference sequence). The CDR3 region is CADGFHGTSGIKNIQYF. CDR3 DNA sequence: TGTGCCGACGGCTTTCACGGGACTAGCGGGATCAAAAACATTCAGTACTTC.

This clonotype was detected a few times. One junction end disagrees with the germline gene, perhaps due to a read error. The genes are TRBV12-3 or TRBV12-4 and TRBJ2-2; D unresolved. The CDR3 is 13 residues long. The CDR3 is CASRAQGTLELLF. CDR3 DNA sequence: TGTGCCAGCAGGGCCCAAGGTACCTTAGAGCTGCTTTTT.

In this sample, this clonotype turned up once. No conserved phenylalanine or tryptophan ends this CDR3, so it is likely a read error. The chain is built from TRBV6-5 and TRBJ2-7; 7 nucleotides agree with TRBD2. The CDR3 extends over 15 amino acids. J was trimmed by 9 bases and V by 6 bases; bases with no gene match: 17. CDR1 is MNHEY, CDR2 SVGAGI, per germline. The CDR3 here is CASSHRAGASYWQYL. Here the CDR3 DNA reads TGTGCCAGCAGCCACCGGGCGGGAGCTTCCTACTGGCAGTACCTC.

About this clonotype itself: This CDR3 fails to terminate in the conserved phenylalanine or tryptophan, so it likely reflects a read error. This chain uses TRBV5-5 with TRBJ1-2; D call uncertain. This CDR3 region has 12 residues. Between the trimmed V and J ends, which lost 6 bases and 10 bases, there was a span of 16 bases. Per the germline V gene, CDR1 is SGHKS and CDR2 is YYEKEE (reference sequence). In DNA, the CDR3 is TGTGCCAGCACCCCGGAGGAGAGTGTCTACACCTTA. Amino acids: CASTPEESVYTL.